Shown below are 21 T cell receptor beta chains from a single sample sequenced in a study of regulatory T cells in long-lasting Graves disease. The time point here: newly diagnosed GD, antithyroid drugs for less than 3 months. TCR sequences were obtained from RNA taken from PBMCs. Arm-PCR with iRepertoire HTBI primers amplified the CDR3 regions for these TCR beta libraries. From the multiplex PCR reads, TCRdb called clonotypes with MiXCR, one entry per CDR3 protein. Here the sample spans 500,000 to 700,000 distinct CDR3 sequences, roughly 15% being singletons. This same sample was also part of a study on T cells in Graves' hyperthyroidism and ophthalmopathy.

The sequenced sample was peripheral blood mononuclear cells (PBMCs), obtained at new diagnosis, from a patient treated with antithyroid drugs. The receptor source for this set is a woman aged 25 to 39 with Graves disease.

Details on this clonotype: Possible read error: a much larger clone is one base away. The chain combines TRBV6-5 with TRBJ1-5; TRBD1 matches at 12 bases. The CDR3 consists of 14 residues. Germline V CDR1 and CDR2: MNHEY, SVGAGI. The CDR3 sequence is CVSSYGTGGQPQHF. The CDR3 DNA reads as TGTGTCAGCAGTTACGGGACAGGGGGCCAGCCCCAGCATTTT.

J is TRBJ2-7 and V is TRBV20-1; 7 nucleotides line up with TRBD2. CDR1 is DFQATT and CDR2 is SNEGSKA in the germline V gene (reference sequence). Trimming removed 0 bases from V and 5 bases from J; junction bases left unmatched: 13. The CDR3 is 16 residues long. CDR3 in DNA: TGCAGTGCTAGAGATATTTCCGCGGGAGTTACCCACGAGCAGTACTTC. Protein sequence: CSARDISAGVTHEQYF.

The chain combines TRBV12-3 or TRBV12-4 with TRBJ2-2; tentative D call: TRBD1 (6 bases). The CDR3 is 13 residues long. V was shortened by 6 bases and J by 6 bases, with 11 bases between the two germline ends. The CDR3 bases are TGTGCCAGCAGCCGAGCAGGGGCCGGGGAGCTGTTTTTT. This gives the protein CASSRAGAGELFF.

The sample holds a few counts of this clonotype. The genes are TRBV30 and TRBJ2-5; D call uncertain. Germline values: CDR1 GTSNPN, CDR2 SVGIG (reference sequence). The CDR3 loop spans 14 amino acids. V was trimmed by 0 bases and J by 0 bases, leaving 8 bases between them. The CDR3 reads CAWSVWANQETQYF. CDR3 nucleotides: TGTGCCTGGAGTGTGTGGGCCAACCAAGAGACCCAGTACTTC.

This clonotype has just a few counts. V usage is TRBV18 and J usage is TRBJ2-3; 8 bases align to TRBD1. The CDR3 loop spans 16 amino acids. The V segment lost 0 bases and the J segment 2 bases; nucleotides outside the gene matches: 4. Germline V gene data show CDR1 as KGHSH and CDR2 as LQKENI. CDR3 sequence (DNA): TGTGCCAGCTCACCACCCAACAGGGGGGACACAGATACGCAGTATTTT. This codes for CASSPPNRGDTDTQYF.

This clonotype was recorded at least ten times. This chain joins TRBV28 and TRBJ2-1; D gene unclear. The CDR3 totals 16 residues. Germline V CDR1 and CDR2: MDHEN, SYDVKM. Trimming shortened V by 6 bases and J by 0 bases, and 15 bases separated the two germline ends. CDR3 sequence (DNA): TGTGCCAGCAGGGGTTGGACGGCGAGCTCCTACAATGAGCAGTTCTTC. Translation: CASRGWTASSYNEQFF. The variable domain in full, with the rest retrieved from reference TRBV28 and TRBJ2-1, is DVKVTQSSRYLVKRTGEKVFLECVQDMDHENMFWYRQDPGLGLRLIYFSYDVKMKEKGDIPEGYSVSREKKERFSLILESASTNQTSMYLCASRGWTASSYNEQFFGPGTRLTVL.

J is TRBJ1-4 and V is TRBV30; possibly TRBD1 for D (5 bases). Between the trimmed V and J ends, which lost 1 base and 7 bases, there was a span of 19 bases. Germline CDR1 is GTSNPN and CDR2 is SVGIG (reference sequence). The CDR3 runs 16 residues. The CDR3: CAWSADSRGRGEKLFF. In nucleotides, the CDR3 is TGTGCCTGGAGTGCCGATTCGAGGGGAAGAGGTGAAAAACTGTTTTTT.

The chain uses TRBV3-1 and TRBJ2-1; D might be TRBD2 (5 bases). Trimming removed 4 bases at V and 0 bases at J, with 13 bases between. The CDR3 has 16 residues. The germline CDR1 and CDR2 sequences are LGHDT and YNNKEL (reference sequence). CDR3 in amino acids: CASSPWGVGSYNEQFF. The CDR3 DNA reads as TGTGCCAGCAGCCCCTGGGGAGTCGGCTCCTACAATGAGCAGTTCTTC.

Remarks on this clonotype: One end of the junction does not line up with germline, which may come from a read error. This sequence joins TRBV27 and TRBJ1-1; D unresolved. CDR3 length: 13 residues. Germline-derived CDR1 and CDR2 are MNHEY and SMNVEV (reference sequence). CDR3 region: CASSLGPDAEVFF. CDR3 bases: TGTGCCAGCAGTTTGGGTCCGGATGCCGAAGTTTTCTTT.

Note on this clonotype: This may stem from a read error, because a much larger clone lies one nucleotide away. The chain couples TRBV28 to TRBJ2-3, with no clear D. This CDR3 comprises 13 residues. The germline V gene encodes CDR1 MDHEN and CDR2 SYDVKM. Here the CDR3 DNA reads TGTGCCAGCTCCCTAGTCCACCCGGATACGCGGTATTTT. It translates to CASSLVHPDTRYF.

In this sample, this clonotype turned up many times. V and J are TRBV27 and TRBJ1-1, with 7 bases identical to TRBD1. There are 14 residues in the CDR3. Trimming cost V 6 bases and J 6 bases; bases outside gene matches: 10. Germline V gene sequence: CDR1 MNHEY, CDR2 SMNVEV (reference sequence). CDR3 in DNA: TGTGCCAGCAGCGCACAGGGGTCCGTATCTGAAGCTTTCTTT. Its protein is CASSAQGSVSEAFF.

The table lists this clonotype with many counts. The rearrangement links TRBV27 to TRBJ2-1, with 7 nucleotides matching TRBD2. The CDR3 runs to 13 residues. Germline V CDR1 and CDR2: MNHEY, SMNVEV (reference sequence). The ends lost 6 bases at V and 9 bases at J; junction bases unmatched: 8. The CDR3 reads CASSFRRETEQFF. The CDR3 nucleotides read TGTGCCAGCAGCTTTCGGCGGGAGACTGAGCAGTTCTTC.

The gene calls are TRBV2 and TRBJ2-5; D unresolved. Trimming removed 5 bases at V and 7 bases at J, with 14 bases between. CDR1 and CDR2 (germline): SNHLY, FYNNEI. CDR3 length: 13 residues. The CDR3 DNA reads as TGTGCCAGCAGTTATGACCATGCAGGGACCCAGTACTTC. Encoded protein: CASSYDHAGTQYF.

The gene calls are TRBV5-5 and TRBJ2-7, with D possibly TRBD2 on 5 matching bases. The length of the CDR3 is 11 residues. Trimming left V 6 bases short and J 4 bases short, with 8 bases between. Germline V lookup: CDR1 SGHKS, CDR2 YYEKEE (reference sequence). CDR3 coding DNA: TGTGCCAGCAAGGAGGCTTACGAGCAGTACTTC. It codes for CASKEAYEQYF.

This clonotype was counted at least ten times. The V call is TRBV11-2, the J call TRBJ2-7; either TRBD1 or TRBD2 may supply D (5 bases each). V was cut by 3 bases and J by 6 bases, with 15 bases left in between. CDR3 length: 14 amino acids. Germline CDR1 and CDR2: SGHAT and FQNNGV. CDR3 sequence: CASSFGPVGTEQYF. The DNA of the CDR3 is TGTGCCAGCAGCTTCGGTCCTGTCGGGACCGAGCAGTACTTC. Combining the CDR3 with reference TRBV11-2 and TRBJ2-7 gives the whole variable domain EAGVAQSPRYKIIEKRQSVAFWCNPISGHATLYWYQQILGQGPKLLIQFQNNGVVDDSQLPKDRFSAERLKGVDSTLKIQPAKLEDSAVYLCASSFGPVGTEQYFGPGTRLTVT.

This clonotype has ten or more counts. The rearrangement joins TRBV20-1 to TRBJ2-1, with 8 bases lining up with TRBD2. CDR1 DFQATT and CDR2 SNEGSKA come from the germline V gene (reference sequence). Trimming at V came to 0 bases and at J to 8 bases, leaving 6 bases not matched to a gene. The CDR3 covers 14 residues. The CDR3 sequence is CSARDRGGVYEQFF. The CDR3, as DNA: TGCAGTGCTAGAGATCGGGGGGGAGTCTATGAGCAGTTCTTC.

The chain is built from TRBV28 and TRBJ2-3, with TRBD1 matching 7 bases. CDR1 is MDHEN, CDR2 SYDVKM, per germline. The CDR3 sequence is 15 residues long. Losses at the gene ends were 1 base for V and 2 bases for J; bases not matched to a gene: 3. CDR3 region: CASSLSTGFTDTQYF. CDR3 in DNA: TGTGCCAGCAGTTTATCGACAGGGTTCACAGATACGCAGTATTTT.

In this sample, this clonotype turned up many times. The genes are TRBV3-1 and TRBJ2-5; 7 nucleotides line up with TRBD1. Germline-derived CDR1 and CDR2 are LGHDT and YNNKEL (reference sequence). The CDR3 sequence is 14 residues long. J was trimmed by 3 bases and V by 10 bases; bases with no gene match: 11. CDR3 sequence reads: CATGSGTAKETQYF. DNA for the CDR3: TGTGCCACCGGATCCGGGACAGCTAAAGAGACCCAGTACTTC.

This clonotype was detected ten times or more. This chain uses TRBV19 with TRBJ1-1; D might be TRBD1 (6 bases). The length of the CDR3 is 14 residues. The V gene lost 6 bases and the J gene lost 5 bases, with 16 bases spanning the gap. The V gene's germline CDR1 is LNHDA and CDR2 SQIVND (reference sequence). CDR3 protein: CASRGAVRNTEAFF. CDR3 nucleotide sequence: TGTGCCAGTAGGGGGGCGGTTAGGAATACTGAAGCTTTCTTT.

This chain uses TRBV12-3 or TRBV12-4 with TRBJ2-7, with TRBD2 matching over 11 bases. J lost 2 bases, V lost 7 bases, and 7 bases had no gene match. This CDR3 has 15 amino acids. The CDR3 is CASKNGLAGTYEQYF. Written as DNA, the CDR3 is TGTGCCAGCAAGAATGGACTAGCGGGCACCTACGAGCAGTACTTC.

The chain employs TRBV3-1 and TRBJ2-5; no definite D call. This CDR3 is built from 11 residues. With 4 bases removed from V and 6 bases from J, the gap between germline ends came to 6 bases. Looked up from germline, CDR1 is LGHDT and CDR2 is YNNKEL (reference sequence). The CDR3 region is CASSRVKTQYF. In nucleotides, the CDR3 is TGTGCCAGCAGCCGCGTGAAGACCCAGTACTTC.